The following is a TCR beta chain sequence with its context. This sample was taken from a study of blood T cell repertoires in COVID-19. At the level of the study: Material from acute and convalescent COVID-19 was sourced from the United States, Italy and Spain.

Seattle researchers signed up patients amid active infection and tracked them longitudinally. V was pared by 0 bases and J by 0 bases, with 8 bases between. Germline values: CDR1 ENHRY, CDR2 SYGVKD. The CDR3 contains 16 residues. The authors' processing: Using reference gene primer amplification, nucleated cell counts were estimated. Repertoires were generated with immunoSEQ multiplex PCR, while TCRdb's copy carries only in-frame clones and drops some. V, J and clone size derive from that table, while D and trimming were established from the DNA sequence. Of fewer than 200,000 clones listed, about 85% are singletons.

The TCR was taken from an elderly woman with COVID-19, enrolled during active disease. V and J are TRBV10-3 and TRBJ1-4; D is ambiguous. Sequencing used peripheral blood. The CDR3 spells CAISESQRATNEKLFF. CDR3 in DNA: TGTGCCATCAGTGAGTCTCAGCGTGCAACTAATGAAAAACTGTTTTTT.